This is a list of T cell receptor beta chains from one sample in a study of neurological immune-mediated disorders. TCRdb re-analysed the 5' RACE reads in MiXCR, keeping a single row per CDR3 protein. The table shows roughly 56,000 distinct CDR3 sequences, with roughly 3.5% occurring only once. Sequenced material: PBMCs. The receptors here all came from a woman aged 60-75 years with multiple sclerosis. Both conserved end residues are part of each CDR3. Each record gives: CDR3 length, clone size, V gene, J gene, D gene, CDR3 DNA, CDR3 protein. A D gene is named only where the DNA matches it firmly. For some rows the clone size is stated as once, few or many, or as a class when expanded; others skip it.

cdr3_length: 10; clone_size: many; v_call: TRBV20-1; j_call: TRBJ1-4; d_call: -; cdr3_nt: TGCAGTGCTAGGGGGCAGGGAGAAGTTTTT; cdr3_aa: CSARGQGEVF
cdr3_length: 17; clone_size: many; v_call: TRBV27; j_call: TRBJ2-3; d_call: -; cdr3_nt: TGTGCCAGCAGTCCCCGACTCGTGGGGGTTTTGACAGATACGCAGTATTTT; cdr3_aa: CASSPRLVGVLTDTQYF
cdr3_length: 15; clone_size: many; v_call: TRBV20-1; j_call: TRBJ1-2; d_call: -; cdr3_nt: TGCAGTGCTAGAGATCTGGACAGCATTAACTATGGCTACACCTTC; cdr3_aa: CSARDLDSINYGYTF
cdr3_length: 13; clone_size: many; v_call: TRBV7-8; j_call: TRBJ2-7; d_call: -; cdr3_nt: TGTGCCAGCAGCCAAGGACGGGCCTACGAGCAGTACTTC; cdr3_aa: CASSQGRAYEQYF
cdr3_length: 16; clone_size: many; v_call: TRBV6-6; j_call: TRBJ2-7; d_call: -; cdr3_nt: TGTGCCAGCAGCATACAGGGTTTGGGGGTATCCTACGAGCAGTACTTC; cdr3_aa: CASSIQGLGVSYEQYF
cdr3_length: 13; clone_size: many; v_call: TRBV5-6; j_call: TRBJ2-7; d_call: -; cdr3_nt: TGTGCCAGCAGCTTTGACCTTTCCTACGAGCAGTACTTC; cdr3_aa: CASSFDLSYEQYF
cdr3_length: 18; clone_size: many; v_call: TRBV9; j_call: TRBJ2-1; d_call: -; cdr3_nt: TGTGCCAGCAGCGTAGCTACGGGGAATCCGGGACCCAACAATGAGCAGTTCTTC; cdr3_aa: CASSVATGNPGPNNEQFF
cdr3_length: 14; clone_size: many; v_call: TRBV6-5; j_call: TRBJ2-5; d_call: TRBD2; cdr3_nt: TGTGCCAGCAGATCTAGCGGGAGGGCAAGGACCCAGTACTTC; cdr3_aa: CASRSSGRARTQYF
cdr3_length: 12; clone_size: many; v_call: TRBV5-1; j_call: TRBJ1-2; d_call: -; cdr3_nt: TGCGCCAGCAGCTGGAGGGGCGGGGGCTACACCTTC; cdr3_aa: CASSWRGGGYTF
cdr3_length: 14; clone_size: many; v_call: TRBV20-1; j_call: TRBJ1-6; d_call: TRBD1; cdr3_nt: TGCAGTGCTACCACCGGGACAGCTAATTCACCCCTCCACTTT; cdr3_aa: CSATTGTANSPLHF
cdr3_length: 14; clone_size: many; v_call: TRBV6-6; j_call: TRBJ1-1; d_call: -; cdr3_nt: TGTGCCAGCAGAAACCCCCCAGGGTTCACTGAAGCTTTCTTT; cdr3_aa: CASRNPPGFTEAFF
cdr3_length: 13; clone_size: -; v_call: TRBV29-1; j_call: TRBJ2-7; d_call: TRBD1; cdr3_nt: TGCAGCGTTTTGACAGGGGAAACCTACGAGCAGTACTTC; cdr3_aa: CSVLTGETYEQYF
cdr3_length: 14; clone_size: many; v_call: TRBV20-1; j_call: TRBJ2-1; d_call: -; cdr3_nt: TGCAGTGCTAGATGGTTGAGGACCAACAATGAGCAGTTCTTC; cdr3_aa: CSARWLRTNNEQFF
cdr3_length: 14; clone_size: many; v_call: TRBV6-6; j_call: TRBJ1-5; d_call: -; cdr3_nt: TGTGCCAGCAGTTACGGCGGAGAGAATCAGCCCCAGCATTTT; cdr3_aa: CASSYGGENQPQHF
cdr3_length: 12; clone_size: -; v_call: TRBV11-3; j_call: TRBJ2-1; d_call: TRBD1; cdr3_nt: TGTGCCAGCAGCTCCGGGACAGGGGAGCAGTTCTTC; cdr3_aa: CASSSGTGEQFF
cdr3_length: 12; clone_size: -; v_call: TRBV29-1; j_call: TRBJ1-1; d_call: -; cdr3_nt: TGCAGCGGGGGTTCGATGAACACTGAAGCTTTCTTT; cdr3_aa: CSGGSMNTEAFF
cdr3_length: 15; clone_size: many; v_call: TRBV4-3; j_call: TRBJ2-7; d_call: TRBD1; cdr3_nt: TGCGCCAGCAGCCAAGATTTCGGGACAGGTTACGAGCAGTACTTC; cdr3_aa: CASSQDFGTGYEQYF
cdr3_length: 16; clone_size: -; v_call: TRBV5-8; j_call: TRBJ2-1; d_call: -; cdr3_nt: TGTGCCAGCAGCTTGGGGGTCCTGAGCTCCTACAATGAGCAGTTCTTC; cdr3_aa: CASSLGVLSSYNEQFF
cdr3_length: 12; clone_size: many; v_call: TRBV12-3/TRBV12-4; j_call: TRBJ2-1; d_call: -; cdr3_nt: TGTGCCAGCAGTTTACTGCAGCATGAGCAGTTCTTC; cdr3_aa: CASSLLQHEQFF
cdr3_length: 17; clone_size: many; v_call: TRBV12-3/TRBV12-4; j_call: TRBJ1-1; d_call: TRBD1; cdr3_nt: TGTGCCAGCAGTTTAGCCCCGGGACAGGGGATGAACACTGAAGCTTTCTTT; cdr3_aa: CASSLAPGQGMNTEAFF
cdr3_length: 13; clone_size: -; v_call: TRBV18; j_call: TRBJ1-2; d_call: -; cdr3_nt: TGTGCCAGCTCACCGCAGACAGGCTATGGCTACACCTTC; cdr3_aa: CASSPQTGYGYTF
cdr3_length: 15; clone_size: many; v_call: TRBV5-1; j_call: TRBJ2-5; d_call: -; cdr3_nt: TGCGCCAGCAGCTTGGCGGGCGGAATACAAGAGACCCAGTACTTC; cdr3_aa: CASSLAGGIQETQYF
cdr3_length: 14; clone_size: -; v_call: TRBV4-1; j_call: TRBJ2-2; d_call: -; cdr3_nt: TGCGCCAGCAAATCGGGGTGGAACACCGGGGAGCTGTTTTTT; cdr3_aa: CASKSGWNTGELFF
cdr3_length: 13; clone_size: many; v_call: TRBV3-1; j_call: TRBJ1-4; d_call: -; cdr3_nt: TGTGCCAGCAGCCAAAGCCGCGAGGGGACACCAACCTTT; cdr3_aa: CASSQSREGTPTF
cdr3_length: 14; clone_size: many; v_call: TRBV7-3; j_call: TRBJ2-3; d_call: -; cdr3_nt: TGTGCCAGCAGCTTAGGGCAGAAAGCAGATACGCAGTATTTT; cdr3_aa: CASSLGQKADTQYF
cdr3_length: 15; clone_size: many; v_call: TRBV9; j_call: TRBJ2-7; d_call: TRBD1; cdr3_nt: TGTGCCAGCAGCGTAGGACAGGGGGTTGTCTACGAGCAGTACTTC; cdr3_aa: CASSVGQGVVYEQYF
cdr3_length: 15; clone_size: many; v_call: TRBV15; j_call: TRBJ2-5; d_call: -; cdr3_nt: TGTGCCACCAGCAGAGATCAGGCCTCGGGAGAGACCCAGTACTTC; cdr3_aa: CATSRDQASGETQYF
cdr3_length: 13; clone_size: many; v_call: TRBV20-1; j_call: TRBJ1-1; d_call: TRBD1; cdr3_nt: TGCAGTGCTGAGGACAGGGCGAACACTGAAGCTTTCTTT; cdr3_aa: CSAEDRANTEAFF
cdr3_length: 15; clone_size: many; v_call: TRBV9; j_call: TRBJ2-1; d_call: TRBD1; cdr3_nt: TGTGCCAGCAGCGCCACAGGGGACCGCCGAAATGAGCAGTTCTTC; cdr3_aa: CASSATGDRRNEQFF
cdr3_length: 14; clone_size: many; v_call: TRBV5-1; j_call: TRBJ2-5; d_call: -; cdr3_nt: TGCGCCAGCAGCTACCGGGAACGCCAAGAGACCCAGTACTTC; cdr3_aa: CASSYRERQETQYF
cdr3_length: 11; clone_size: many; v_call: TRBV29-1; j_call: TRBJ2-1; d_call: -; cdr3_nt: TGCAGCGTTGGGCCTTACAATGAGCAGTTCTTC; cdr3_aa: CSVGPYNEQFF
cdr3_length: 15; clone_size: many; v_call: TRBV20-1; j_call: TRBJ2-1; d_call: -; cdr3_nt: TGCAGTGCTAGAGTGTACCTTAAGGGGGGAAATGAGCAGTTCTTC; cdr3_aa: CSARVYLKGGNEQFF
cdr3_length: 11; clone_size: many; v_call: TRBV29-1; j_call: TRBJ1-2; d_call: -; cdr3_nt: TGCAGCGTTGAGAGGGACTATGGCTACACCTTC; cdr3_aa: CSVERDYGYTF
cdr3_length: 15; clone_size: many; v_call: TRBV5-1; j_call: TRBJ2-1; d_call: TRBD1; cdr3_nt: TGCGCCAGCAGCTGGACCGGGACAGAATACAATGAGCAGTTCTTC; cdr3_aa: CASSWTGTEYNEQFF
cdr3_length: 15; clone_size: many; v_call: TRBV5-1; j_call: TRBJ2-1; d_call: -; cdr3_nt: TGCGCCAGCAGCTTGGGTCGGCAATTGGTTGATGAGCAGTTCTTC; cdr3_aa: CASSLGRQLVDEQFF
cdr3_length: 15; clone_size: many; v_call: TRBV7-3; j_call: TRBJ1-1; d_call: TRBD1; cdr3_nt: TGTGCCAGTGCCACAGGGGGCGCGGGGAACACTGAAGCTTTCTTT; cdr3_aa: CASATGGAGNTEAFF
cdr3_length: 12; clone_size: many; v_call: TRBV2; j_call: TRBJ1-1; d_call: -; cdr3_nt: TGTGCCAGCAGTGAAGCCCGGGTTGAAGCTTTCTTT; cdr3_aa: CASSEARVEAFF
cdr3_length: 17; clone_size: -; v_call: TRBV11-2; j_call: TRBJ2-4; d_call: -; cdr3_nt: TGTGCCAGCAGCTCTTCTTTGACTAAGGGAAGCCAAAACATTCAGTACTTC; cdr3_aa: CASSSSLTKGSQNIQYF
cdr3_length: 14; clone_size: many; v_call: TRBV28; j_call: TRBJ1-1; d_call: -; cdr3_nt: TGTGCCAGCAGTCTCACCGCCCTTAACGCTGAAGCTTTCTTT; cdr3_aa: CASSLTALNAEAFF
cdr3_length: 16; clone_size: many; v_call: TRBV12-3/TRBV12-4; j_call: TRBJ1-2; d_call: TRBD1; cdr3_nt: TGTGCCAGCAGTTTAGCGTCGGGACAGGGAGTCTATGGCTACACCTTC; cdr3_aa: CASSLASGQGVYGYTF
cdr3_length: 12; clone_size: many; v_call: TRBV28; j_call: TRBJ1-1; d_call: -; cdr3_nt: TGTGCCAGCAGGGTTGGGGACACTGAAGCTTTCTTT; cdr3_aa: CASRVGDTEAFF
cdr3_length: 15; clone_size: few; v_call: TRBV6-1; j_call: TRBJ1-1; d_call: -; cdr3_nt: TGTGCCGGCAGAATGACAGTTAACATGAACACTGAAGCTTTCTTT; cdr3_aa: CAGRMTVNMNTEAFF